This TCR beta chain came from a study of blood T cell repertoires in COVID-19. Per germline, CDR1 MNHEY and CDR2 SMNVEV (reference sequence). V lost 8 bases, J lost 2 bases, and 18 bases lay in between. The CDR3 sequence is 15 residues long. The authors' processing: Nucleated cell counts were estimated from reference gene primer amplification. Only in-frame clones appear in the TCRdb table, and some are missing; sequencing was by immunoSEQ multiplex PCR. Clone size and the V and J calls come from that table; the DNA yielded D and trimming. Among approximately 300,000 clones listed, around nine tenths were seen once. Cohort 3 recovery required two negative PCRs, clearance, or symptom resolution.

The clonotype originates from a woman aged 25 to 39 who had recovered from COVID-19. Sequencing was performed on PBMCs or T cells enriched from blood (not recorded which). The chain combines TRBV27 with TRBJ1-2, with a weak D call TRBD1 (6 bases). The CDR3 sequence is CASAQTGGTNYGYTF. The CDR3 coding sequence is TGTGCCAGCGCCCAAACGGGGGGCACAAACTATGGCTACACCTTC.